A single sample gave rise to the 31 T cell receptor beta chains below, sequenced in a study of shared clonotypes between healthy human individuals. Terminally differentiated effector memory CD45RA+ cells were excluded from the naive CD8 cells, which were CD45RO-negative and positively selected for CCR7. The repertoire was sequenced with immunoSEQ multiplex PCR; TCRdb's copy has only in-frame clones and lacks some. Of about 2,200,000 clones listed, roughly 91% were seen once; the top ten hold under 2%. Sequenced: naive CD8+ T cells from PBMCs. The receptors shown here come from a man aged 18-30 years in good health. Some clones in this sample may be carry-over from other donors' samples.

The chain employs TRBV28 and TRBJ1-5; 8 bases match TRBD1. The V gene end was trimmed by 2 bases and the J gene end by 5 bases; junction bases not matched to a gene: 8. Germline V lookup: CDR1 MDHEN, CDR2 SYDVKM. The CDR3 runs to 16 residues. CDR3 protein: CASSLGKTGGDQPQHF. The CDR3 DNA follows: TGTGCCAGCAGTTTAGGGAAAACAGGGGGGGATCAGCCCCAGCATTTT.

The rearrangement links TRBV5-6 to TRBJ2-7; TRBD1 is a possible D gene (7 bases). Trimming took off 4 bases at V and 2 bases at J, with 10 bases between the two ends. Germline V lookup: CDR1 SGHDT, CDR2 YYEEEE. This CDR3 comprises 13 residues. CDR3 sequence reads: CASSGGTAYEQYF. The CDR3 coding sequence is TGTGCCAGCAGCGGGGGGACAGCCTACGAGCAGTACTTC.

The chain uses TRBV5-4 and TRBJ2-7; 8 bases agree with TRBD1. Germline assignment: CDR1 SGHNT and CDR2 YYREEE (reference sequence). This CDR3 contains 17 residues. V lost 2 bases and J lost 2; bases outside the gene matches: 12. The CDR3, as DNA: TGTGCCAGCAGCTTTTGGACAGGGACCTTAACACCCTACGAGCAGTACTTC. Its protein is CASSFWTGTLTPYEQYF.

This clone came up once. This rearrangement joins TRBV27 to TRBJ2-7; no reliable D call. This CDR3 spans 15 amino acids. Germline assignment: CDR1 MNHEY and CDR2 SMNVEV (reference sequence). V was trimmed by 6 bases and J by 2 bases, leaving 17 bases between them. This CDR3 reads CASSLSETLTYEQYF. In DNA form, the CDR3 reads TGTGCCAGCAGCCTGAGCGAGACGCTAACCTACGAGCAGTACTTC.

The V gene is TRBV4-2, the J gene TRBJ2-3, with TRBD2 matching over 11 bases. Germline lookup yields CDR1 LGHNA and CDR2 YNFKEQ. Trimming took 2 bases from V and 3 from J; bases not matched to a gene: 7. The CDR3 is made up of 17 amino acids. CDR3 sequence: CASSQILAGVVTDTQYF. In nucleotides, the CDR3 is TGTGCCAGCAGCCAAATACTAGCGGGAGTGGTAACAGATACGCAGTATTTT.

The chain couples TRBV13 to TRBJ1-1, with D perhaps TRBD1 (5 bases). The V end was cut by 5 bases, the J end by 0 bases, with 16 bases between. In germline, CDR1 is PRHDT, CDR2 FYEKMQ (reference sequence). The CDR3 length is 16 residues. CDR3 DNA sequence: TGTGCCAGCAGCCAACCCCGGGGCACTATGAACACTGAAGCTTTCTTT. The encoded protein is CASSQPRGTMNTEAFF. Drawing the rest from reference TRBV13 and TRBJ1-1, the complete variable domain is AAGVIQSPRHLIKEKRETATLKCYPIPRHDTVYWYQQGPGQDPQFLISFYEKMQSDKGSIPDRFSAQQFSDYHSELNMSSLELGDSALYFCASSQPRGTMNTEAFFGQGTRLTVV.

V gene TRBV6-1 combines with J gene TRBJ2-7; 9 bases are a match to TRBD1. Germline V lookup: CDR1 MNHNS, CDR2 SASEGT. The CDR3 consists of 13 residues. With 6 bases clipped from V and 3 bases from J, the junction kept 3 bases outside the gene matches. CDR3 amino acids: CASRGQGDYEQYF. The CDR3 region has the DNA TGTGCCAGCAGGGGACAGGGAGACTACGAGCAGTACTTC.

The chain has TRBV11-2 and TRBJ2-3; 10 bases align to TRBD2. This CDR3 contains 17 residues. The germline V gene encodes CDR1 SGHAT and CDR2 FQNNGV. V was clipped by 7 bases and J by 2 bases; unmatched bases: 12. The CDR3 sequence is CASTIRLAGSNTDTQYF. CDR3 coding DNA: TGTGCCAGCACCATCCGACTAGCGGGCAGTAACACAGATACGCAGTATTTT.

As regards this clone: This CDR3 is also generated by other DNA sequences in the sample. The genes are TRBV27 and TRBJ2-2; D ambiguous. The V and J ends lost 2 bases and 6 bases respectively, with 7 bases between them. The length of the CDR3 is 13 residues. CDR1 MNHEY and CDR2 SMNVEV come from the germline V gene (reference sequence). The CDR3 DNA is TGTGCCAGCAGTTTAAGAGGAGCCGGGGAGCTGTTTTTT. Translated, it gives CASSLRGAGELFF.

V gene TRBV11-1 combines with J gene TRBJ2-7, with 7 bases identical to TRBD2. CDR3 length: 16 residues. V dropped 0 bases and J dropped 2; count of bases not matched to a gene: 7. Germline-derived CDR1 and CDR2 are SGHAT and FQDESV (reference sequence). The CDR3 protein is CASSLAGTITAYEQYF. The DNA for the CDR3 is TGTGCCAGCAGCTTAGCAGGGACTATTACGGCCTACGAGCAGTACTTC.

The rearrangement links TRBV12-2 to TRBJ1-3; the D segment call TRBD1 is taken from the table without a DNA check. TRBV12-2 represents a pseudogene. The CDR3 runs 14 residues. CDR3 loop: CASRFARDGNTIYF. DNA of the CDR3: TGTGCAAGTCGCTTCGCCAGGGATGGAAACACCATATATTTT.

The chain carries TRBV5-1 and TRBJ2-1, with 10 bases that match TRBD1. This CDR3 is 16 amino acids long. Trimming removed 4 bases from V and 2 bases from J; junction bases left unmatched: 6. Germline V gives CDR1 SGHRS, CDR2 YFSETQ. CDR3 residues: CASSPRTGGAYNEQFF. CDR3 in DNA: TGCGCCAGCAGCCCCCGGACAGGGGGGGCCTACAATGAGCAGTTCTTC.

V is TRBV2 and J is TRBJ1-4; tentative D call: TRBD1 (5 bases). CDR3 length: 15 amino acids. Trimming took off 4 bases at V and 2 bases at J, with 11 bases between the two ends. Germline V gives CDR1 SNHLY, CDR2 FYNNEI. For the CDR3, the DNA is TGTGCCAGCAGTGCGGGGGTGCGGACTAATGAAAAACTGTTTTTT. Its translation: CASSAGVRTNEKLFF.

This rearrangement joins TRBV5-1 to TRBJ2-7; 9 bases line up with TRBD2. The CDR3 has 14 amino acids. The V and J ends lost 2 bases and 6 bases, in that order; junction bases with no gene match: 6. The germline V gene encodes CDR1 SGHRS and CDR2 YFSETQ. CDR3 in DNA: TGCGCCAGCAGCTTATGGACTAGCGACAGCGAGCAGTACTTC. Translating gives CASSLWTSDSEQYF.

The chain joins TRBV2 to TRBJ2-7, with TRBD1 identical over 10 bases. This CDR3 is 12 amino acids long. J was trimmed by 6 bases and V by 4 bases; bases with no gene match: 0. Germline assignment: CDR1 SNHLY and CDR2 FYNNEI. The CDR3 nucleotides are TGTGCCAGCAGTGGGACAGGGGGCGAGCAGTACTTC. Amino acid sequence: CASSGTGGEQYF.

The rearrangement joins TRBV27 to TRBJ2-7; D is unresolved. The CDR3 has 15 residues. Trimming left V 7 bases short and J 4 bases short, with 20 bases between. Germline V lookup: CDR1 MNHEY, CDR2 SMNVEV (reference sequence). The CDR3 DNA reads as TGTGCCAGCAACTCAAGGGCATCCCATTTTTACGAGCAGTACTTC. As protein: CASNSRASHFYEQYF.

This clone turned up a few times. CDR3 loop: CAWTRYTEAFF. CDR3 coding DNA: TGTGCCTGGACTCGGTACACTGAAGCTTTCTTT. The chain joins TRBV30 to TRBJ1-1; D remains unclear. From germline, CDR1 is GTSNPN and CDR2 SVGIG (reference sequence). This CDR3 region has 11 residues. Trimming stripped 4 bases from V and 3 bases from J, with 6 bases between.

V is TRBV27 and J is TRBJ2-7; D not certain. The CDR3 is 13 amino acids. The V and J ends lost 2 bases and 6 bases respectively, with 11 bases between them. Germline values: CDR1 MNHEY, CDR2 SMNVEV (reference sequence). In DNA, the CDR3 is TGTGCCAGCAGTTTAAACCCACGGAGCGAGCAGTACTTC. It is translated as CASSLNPRSEQYF.

The gene calls are TRBV27 and TRBJ2-1, with TRBD2 matching over 12 bases. Germline lookup yields CDR1 MNHEY and CDR2 SMNVEV (reference sequence). The CDR3 sequence is 16 residues long. V was pared by 3 bases and J by 10 bases, with 10 bases of the junction left unmatched. Written as DNA, the CDR3 is TGTGCCAGCAGTTTCGCCGTACTAGCGGGAGGACAGGAGCAGTTCTTC. It codes for CASSFAVLAGGQEQFF.

This clone was observed a single time. This rearrangement joins TRBV4-3 to TRBJ1-4; 12 nucleotides agree with TRBD1. The CDR3 runs to 17 residues. Germline CDR1 and CDR2: LGHNA and YSLEER. The V gene end was trimmed by 7 bases and the J gene end by 4 bases; junction bases not matched to a gene: 10. CDR3 sequence (DNA): TGCGCCAGCACCCGGGACAGGGGGCTTCCCCATAATGAAAAACTGTTTTTT. Its translation: CASTRDRGLPHNEKLFF.

The J gene is TRBJ2-2, the V gene TRBV19; the D gene is possibly TRBD1 (6 bases). The CDR3 is 14 residues long. The V gene's germline CDR1 is LNHDA and CDR2 SQIVND (reference sequence). The V and J ends lost 3 bases and 6 bases respectively, with 11 bases between them. The CDR3 DNA is TGTGCCAGTAGTATGGGGGCATACGCCGGGGAGCTGTTTTTT. Translation gives CASSMGAYAGELFF.

The chain has TRBV10-3 and TRBJ2-5; D is uncertain. V was trimmed by 0 bases and J by 1 base, leaving 6 bases between them. The V gene's germline CDR1 is ENHRY and CDR2 SYGVKD. The CDR3 loop spans 14 amino acids. Here the CDR3 DNA reads TGTGCCATCAGTGAGTCGGTCAGCCAAGAGACCCAGTACTTC. Its protein product is CAISESVSQETQYF.

This clone came up once. The V call is TRBV7-9, the J call TRBJ2-7; the D is unclear. Trimming stripped 2 bases from V and 6 bases from J, with 8 bases between. CDR3 length equals 12 residues. Germline CDR1 and CDR2: SEHNR and FQNEAQ (reference sequence). CDR3 loop: CASSLWAPEQYF. Written as DNA, the CDR3 is TGTGCCAGCAGCTTATGGGCCCCCGAGCAGTACTTC.

This clone was seen once. Additional DNA sequences in this sample encode the identical CDR3. The chain joins TRBV4-3 to TRBJ2-7, with D hard to call. The V and J ends lost 0 bases and 0 bases respectively, with 6 bases between them. The CDR3 covers 14 residues. Germline CDR1 reads LGHNA; CDR2 reads YSLEER. The CDR3 here is CASSQDLSSYEQYF. DNA of the CDR3: TGCGCCAGCAGCCAAGATTTAAGCTCCTACGAGCAGTACTTC.

The chain combines TRBV5-1 with TRBJ1-3; D is perhaps TRBD1 (5 bases). The germline V and J ends were trimmed by 4 bases and 3 bases, with 26 bases remaining between them. CDR1 is SGHRS, CDR2 YFSETQ, per germline. This CDR3 is 19 amino acids long. CDR3 sequence: CASSPWGRQGRVVGNTIYF. For the CDR3, the DNA is TGCGCCAGCAGCCCGTGGGGGAGACAAGGGAGGGTTGTTGGAAACACCATATATTTT.

The V call is TRBV28, the J call TRBJ2-7; D may be TRBD2 (5 bases). The germline V and J ends were trimmed by 6 bases and 6 bases, with 12 bases remaining between them. The CDR3 runs to 12 residues. CDR1 and CDR2 from the germline V gene are MDHEN and SYDVKM. The CDR3: CASRGSVREQYF. For the CDR3, the DNA is TGTGCCAGCAGGGGGAGCGTCCGCGAGCAGTACTTC. Full variable domain (remainder filled in from reference TRBV28 and TRBJ2-7): DVKVTQSSRYLVKRTGEKVFLECVQDMDHENMFWYRQDPGLGLRLIYFSYDVKMKEKGDIPEGYSVSREKKERFSLILESASTNQTSMYLCASRGSVREQYFGPGTRLTVT.

The CDR3 sequence is CASRGTGGAGNEQFF. The CDR3 DNA reads as TGTGCCAGCAGAGGGACAGGGGGCGCGGGCAATGAGCAGTTCTTC. The chain combines TRBV28 with TRBJ2-1; 12 bases align to TRBD1. This CDR3 is built from 15 residues. CDR1 MDHEN and CDR2 SYDVKM come from the germline V gene. V shed 6 bases, J shed 6 bases, and the junction held 6 bases outside the gene matches.

About this clone itself: The sample contains more than one DNA sequence encoding this CDR3. The CDR3 spells CASSPPRANTEAFF. The DNA of the CDR3 is TGTGCCAGCAGCCCCCCAAGGGCGAACACTGAAGCTTTCTTT. The V and J genes are TRBV7-9 and TRBJ1-1; D gene unclear. Germline loops: CDR1 SEHNR, CDR2 FQNEAQ (reference sequence). This CDR3 comprises 14 residues. Between the trimmed V and J ends, which lost 5 bases and 1 base, there was a span of 11 bases.

This rearrangement joins TRBV6-5 to TRBJ2-1; D unresolved. Germline CDR1 MNHEY, CDR2 SVGAGI. Trimming stripped 0 bases from V and 7 bases from J, with 7 bases between. The CDR3 runs 13 residues. This chain's CDR3 is CASSYSSINEQFF. CDR3 sequence (DNA): TGTGCCAGCAGTTACTCCTCGATTAATGAGCAGTTCTTC.

Note on this clone: Other DNA sequences in the same sample also yield this CDR3. This chain uses TRBV27 with TRBJ2-7; TRBD1 aligns across 8 bases. This CDR3 is built from 13 residues. After removal of 4 bases from V and 6 bases from J, the junction contained 5 bases not matched to a gene. CDR1 MNHEY and CDR2 SMNVEV come from the germline V gene (reference sequence). The CDR3 region is CASSYTGGGEQYF. CDR3 DNA: TGTGCCAGCAGTTATACAGGGGGTGGCGAGCAGTACTTC.

On this clone: Different DNA sequences within this sample yield the same CDR3. In DNA, the CDR3 is TGTGCCAGCAGTTTGGGGTTTAGCAATCAGCCCCAGCATTTT. Translating it yields CASSLGFSNQPQHF. The J gene is TRBJ1-5, the V gene TRBV27; unclear D gene. The CDR3 covers 14 residues. Germline V gene lookup returns CDR1 MNHEY and CDR2 SMNVEV (reference sequence). The V gene lost 3 bases and the J gene lost 0 bases, with 6 bases spanning the gap.